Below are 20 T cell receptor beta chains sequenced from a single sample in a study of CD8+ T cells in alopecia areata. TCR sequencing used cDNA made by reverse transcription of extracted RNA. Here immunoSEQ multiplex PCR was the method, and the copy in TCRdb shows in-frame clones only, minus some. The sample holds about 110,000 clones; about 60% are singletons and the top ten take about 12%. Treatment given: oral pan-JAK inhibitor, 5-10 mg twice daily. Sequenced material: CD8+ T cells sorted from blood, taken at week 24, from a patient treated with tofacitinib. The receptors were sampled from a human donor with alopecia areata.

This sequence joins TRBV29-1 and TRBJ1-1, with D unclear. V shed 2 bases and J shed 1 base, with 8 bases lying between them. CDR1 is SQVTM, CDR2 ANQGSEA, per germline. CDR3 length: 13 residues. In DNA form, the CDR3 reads TGCAGCGTTGAACCGGATACGAACACTGAAGCTTTCTTT. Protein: CSVEPDTNTEAFF.

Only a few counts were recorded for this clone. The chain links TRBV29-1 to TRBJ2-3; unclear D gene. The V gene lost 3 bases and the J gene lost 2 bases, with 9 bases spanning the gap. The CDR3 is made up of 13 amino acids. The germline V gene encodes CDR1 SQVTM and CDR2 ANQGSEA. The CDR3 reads CSVDGSPTDTQYF. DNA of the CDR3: TGCAGCGTTGACGGATCCCCCACAGATACGCAGTATTTT.

CDR3 sequence: CSVARQGSTEAFF. CDR3 DNA sequence: TGCAGCGTTGCACGCCAGGGGAGCACTGAAGCTTTCTTT. The chain links TRBV29-1 to TRBJ1-1, with TRBD1 as a possible D gene (6 bases). The V end lost 4 bases, the J end lost 4 bases, and 13 bases lay between the germline ends. CDR3 size: 13 residues. Germline V gives CDR1 SQVTM, CDR2 ANQGSEA.

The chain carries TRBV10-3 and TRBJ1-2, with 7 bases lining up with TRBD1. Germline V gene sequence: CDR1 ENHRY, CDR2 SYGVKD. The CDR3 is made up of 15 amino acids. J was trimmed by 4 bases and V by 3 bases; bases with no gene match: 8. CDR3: CAISEDTGDFYGYTF. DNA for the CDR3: TGTGCCATCAGTGAAGATACAGGGGACTTCTATGGCTACACCTTC.

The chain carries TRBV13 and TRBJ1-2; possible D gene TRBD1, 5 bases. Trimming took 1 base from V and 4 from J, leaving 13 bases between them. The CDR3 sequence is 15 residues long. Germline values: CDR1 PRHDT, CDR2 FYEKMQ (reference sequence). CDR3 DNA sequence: TGTGCCAGCAGCTTAGCTACCGGGGCTCCCTATGGCTACACCTTC. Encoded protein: CASSLATGAPYGYTF.

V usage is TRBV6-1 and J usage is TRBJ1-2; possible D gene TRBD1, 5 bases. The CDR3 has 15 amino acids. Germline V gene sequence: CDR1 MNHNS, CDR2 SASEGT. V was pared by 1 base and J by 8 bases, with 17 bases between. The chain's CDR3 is CASSEGQGEIYGYTF. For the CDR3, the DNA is TGTGCCAGCAGTGAAGGGCAGGGCGAGATTTACGGCTACACCTTC.

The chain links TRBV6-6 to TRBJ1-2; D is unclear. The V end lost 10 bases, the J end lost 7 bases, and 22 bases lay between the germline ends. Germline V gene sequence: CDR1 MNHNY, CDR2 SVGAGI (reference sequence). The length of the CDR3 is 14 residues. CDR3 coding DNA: TGTGCCATTACCGACGAGATGGATCAAGGTGGCTACACCTTC. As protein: CAITDEMDQGGYTF.

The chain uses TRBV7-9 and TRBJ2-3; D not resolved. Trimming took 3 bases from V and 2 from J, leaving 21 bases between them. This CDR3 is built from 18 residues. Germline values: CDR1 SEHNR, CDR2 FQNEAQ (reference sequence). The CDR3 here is CASSFNSALARFTDTQYF. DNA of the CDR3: TGTGCCAGCAGCTTTAATTCCGCGCTCGCCCGATTCACAGATACGCAGTATTTT.

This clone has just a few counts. The chain's CDR3 is CASSLANEQFF. The CDR3 nucleotides read TGTGCCAGCAGTTTAGCTAATGAGCAGTTCTTC. The genes are TRBV27 and TRBJ2-1; D gene ambiguous. Between the trimmed V and J ends, which lost 2 bases and 7 bases, there was a span of 3 bases. This CDR3 has 11 amino acids. Germline V lookup: CDR1 MNHEY, CDR2 SMNVEV (reference sequence).

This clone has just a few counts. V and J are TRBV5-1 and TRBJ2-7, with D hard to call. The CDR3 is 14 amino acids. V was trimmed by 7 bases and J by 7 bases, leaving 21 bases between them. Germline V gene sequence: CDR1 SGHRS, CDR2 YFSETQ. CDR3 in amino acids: CASGPGQTPKEQYF. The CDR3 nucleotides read TGCGCCAGCGGGCCTGGGCAGACCCCTAAAGAGCAGTACTTC.

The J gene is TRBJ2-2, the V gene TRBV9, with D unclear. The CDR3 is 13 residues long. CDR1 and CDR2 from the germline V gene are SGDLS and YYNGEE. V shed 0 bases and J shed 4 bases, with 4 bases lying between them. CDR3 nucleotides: TGTGCCAGCAGCGTAGCTTCCACCGGGGAGCTGTTTTTT. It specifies CASSVASTGELFF.

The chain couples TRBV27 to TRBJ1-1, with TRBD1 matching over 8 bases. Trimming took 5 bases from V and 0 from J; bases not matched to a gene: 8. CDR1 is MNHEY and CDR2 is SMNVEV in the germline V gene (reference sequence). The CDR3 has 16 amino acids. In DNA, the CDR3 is TGTGCCAGCAGTCCCTACCAGGGGGCGCTGAACACTGAAGCTTTCTTT. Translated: CASSPYQGALNTEAFF.

The CDR3 DNA follows: TGCGCCAGCAGCCAAGATTGGGAGGATTATGGCTACACCTTC. Translation: CASSQDWEDYGYTF. The gene calls are TRBV4-1 and TRBJ1-2; no clear D. Trimming left V 0 bases short and J 5 bases short, with 10 bases between. CDR1 and CDR2 from the germline V gene are MGHRA and YSYEKL. CDR3 length: 14 amino acids.

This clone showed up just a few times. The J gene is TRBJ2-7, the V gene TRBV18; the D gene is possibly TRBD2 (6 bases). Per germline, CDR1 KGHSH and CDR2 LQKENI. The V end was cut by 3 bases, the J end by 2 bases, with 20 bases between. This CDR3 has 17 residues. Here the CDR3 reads CASSPESGLSLAYEQYF. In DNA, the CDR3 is TGTGCCAGCTCACCCGAATCGGGACTCAGCTTAGCCTACGAGCAGTACTTC.

In DNA form, the CDR3 reads TGTGCCAGCAGTTCCTGGACTAGCGGGGGACGGGAGACCCAGTACTTC. Protein product: CASSSWTSGGRETQYF. The chain employs TRBV27 and TRBJ2-5; TRBD2 aligns across 13 bases. Germline lookup yields CDR1 MNHEY and CDR2 SMNVEV (reference sequence). CDR3 length: 16 amino acids. V was clipped by 4 bases and J by 5 bases; unmatched bases: 7.

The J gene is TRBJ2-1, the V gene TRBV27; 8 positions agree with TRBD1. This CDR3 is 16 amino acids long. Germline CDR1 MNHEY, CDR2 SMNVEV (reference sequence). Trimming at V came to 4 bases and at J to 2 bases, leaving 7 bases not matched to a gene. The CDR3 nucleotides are TGTGCCAGCAGTTCTCTAGGACAGGGCCCCTACAATGAGCAGTTCTTC. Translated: CASSSLGQGPYNEQFF.

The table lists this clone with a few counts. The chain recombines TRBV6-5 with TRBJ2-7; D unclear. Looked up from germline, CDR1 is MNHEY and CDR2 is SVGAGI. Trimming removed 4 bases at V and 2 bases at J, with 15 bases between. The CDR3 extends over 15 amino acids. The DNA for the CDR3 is TGTGCCAGCAGTTCCCCGAGACGGGTCCCCTACGAGCAGTACTTC. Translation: CASSSPRRVPYEQYF.

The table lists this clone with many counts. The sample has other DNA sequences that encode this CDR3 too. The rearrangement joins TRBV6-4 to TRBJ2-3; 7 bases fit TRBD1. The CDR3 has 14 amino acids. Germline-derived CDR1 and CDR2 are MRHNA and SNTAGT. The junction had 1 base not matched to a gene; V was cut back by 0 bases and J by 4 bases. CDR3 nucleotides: TGTGCCAGCAGTGACTCGCAGGGGGCAGATACGCAGTATTTT. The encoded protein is CASSDSQGADTQYF.

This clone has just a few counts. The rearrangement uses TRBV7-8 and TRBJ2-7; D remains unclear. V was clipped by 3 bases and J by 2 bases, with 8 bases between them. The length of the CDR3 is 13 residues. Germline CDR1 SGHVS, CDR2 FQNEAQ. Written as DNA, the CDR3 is TGTGCCAGCAGCTTGGGCGATCCCTACGAGCAGTACTTC. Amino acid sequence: CASSLGDPYEQYF.

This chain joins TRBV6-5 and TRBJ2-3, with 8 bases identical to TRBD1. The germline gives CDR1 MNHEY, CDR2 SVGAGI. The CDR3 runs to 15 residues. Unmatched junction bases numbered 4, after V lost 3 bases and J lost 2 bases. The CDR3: CASSYGTGYTDTQYF. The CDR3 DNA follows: TGTGCCAGCAGTTATGGGACAGGTTACACAGATACGCAGTATTTT.